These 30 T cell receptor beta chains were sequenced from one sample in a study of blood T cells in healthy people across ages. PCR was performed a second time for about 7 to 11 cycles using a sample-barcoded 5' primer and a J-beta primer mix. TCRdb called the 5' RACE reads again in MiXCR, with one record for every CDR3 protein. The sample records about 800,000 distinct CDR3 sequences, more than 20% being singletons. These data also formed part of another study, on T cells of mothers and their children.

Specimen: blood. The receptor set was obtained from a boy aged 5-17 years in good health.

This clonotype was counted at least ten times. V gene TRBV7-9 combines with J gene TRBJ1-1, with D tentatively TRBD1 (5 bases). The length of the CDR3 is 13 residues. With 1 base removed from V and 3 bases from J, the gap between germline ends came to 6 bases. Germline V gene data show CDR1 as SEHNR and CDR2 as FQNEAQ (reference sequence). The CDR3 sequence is CASSLVRDTEAFF. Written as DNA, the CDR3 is TGTGCCAGCAGCTTAGTCAGGGACACTGAAGCTTTCTTT. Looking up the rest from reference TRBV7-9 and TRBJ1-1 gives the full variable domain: DTGVSQNPRHKITKRGQNVTFRCDPISEHNRLYWYRQTLGQGPEFLTYFQNEAQLEKSRLLSDRFSAERPKGSFSTLEIQRTEQGDSAMYLCASSLVRDTEAFFGQGTRLTVV.

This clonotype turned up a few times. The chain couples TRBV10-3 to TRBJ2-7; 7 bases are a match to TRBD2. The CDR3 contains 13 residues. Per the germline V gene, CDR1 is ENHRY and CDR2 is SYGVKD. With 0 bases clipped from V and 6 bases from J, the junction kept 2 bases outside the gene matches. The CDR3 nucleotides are TGTGCCATCAGTGAGTCGGCGGGAGCCGAGCAGTACTTC. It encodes CAISESAGAEQYF.

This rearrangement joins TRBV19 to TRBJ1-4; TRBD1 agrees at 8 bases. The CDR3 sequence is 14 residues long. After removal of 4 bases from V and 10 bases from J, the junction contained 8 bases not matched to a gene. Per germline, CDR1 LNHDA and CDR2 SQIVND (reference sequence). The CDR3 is CASSNPGQEGKLFF. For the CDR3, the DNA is TGTGCCAGTAGTAATCCGGGACAGGAAGGAAAACTGTTTTTT.

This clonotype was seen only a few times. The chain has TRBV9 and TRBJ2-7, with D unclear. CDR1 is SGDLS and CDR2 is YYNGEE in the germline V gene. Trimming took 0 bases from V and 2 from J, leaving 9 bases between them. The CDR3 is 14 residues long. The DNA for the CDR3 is TGTGCCAGCAGCGTAGGCCCAGGCGCCTACGAGCAGTACTTC. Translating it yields CASSVGPGAYEQYF.

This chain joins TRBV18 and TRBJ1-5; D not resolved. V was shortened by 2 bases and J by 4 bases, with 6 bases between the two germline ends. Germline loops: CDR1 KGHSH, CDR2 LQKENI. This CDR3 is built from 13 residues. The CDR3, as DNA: TGTGCCAGCTCACCAGGGATAAATCAGCCCCAGCATTTT. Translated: CASSPGINQPQHF.

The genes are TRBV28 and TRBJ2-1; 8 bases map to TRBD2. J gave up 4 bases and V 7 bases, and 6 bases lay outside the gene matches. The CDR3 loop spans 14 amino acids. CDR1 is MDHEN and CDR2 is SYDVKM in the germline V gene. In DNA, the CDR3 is TGTGCCAGCAAGAAGGGACTAGAGTACAATGAGCAGTTCTTC. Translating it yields CASKKGLEYNEQFF.

The CDR3 DNA reads as TGTGCCAGCTCACCAGATCTGGGGGCGAGGACAGATACGCAGTATTTT. Residues: CASSPDLGARTDTQYF. The chain recombines TRBV18 with TRBJ2-3, with D possibly being TRBD1 (6 bases). V was clipped by 2 bases and J by 3 bases, with 15 bases between them. CDR1 KGHSH and CDR2 LQKENI come from the germline V gene. This CDR3 is built from 16 residues.

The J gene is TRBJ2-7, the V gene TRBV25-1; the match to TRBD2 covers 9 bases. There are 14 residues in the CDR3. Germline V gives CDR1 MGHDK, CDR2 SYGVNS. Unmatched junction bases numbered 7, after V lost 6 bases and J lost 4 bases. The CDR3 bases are TGTGCCAGCAGGTCGGCGGGAGGGCCATACGAGCAGTACTTC. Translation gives CASRSAGGPYEQYF.

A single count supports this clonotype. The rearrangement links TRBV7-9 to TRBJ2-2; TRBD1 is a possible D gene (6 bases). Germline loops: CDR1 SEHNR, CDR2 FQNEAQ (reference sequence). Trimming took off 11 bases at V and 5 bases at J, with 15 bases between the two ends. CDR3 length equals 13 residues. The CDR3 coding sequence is TGTGCCGGCAAGGACAGACTGACCGGGGAGCTGTTTTTT. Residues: CAGKDRLTGELFF.

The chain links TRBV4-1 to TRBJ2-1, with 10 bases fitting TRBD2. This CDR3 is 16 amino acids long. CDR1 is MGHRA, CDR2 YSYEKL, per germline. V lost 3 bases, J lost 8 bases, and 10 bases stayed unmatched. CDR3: CASSHGAAGGPHEQFF. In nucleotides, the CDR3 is TGCGCCAGCAGCCACGGAGCAGCGGGAGGGCCACATGAGCAGTTCTTC.

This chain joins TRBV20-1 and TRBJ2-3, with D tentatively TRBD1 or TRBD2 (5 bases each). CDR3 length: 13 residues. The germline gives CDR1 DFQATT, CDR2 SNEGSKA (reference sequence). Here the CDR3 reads CSSGPLITDTQYF. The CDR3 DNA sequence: TGCAGCTCGGGGCCCTTGATCACAGATACGCAGTATTTT.

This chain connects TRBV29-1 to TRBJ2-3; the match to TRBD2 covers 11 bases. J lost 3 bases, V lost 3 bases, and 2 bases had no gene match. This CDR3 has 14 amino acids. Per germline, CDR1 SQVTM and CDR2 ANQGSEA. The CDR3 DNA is TGCAGCGTTGAGCTAGCGGGAGGAACAGATACGCAGTATTTT. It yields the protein CSVELAGGTDTQYF.

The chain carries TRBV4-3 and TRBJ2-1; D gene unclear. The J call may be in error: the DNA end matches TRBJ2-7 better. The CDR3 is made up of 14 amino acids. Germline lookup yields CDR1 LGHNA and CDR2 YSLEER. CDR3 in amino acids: CASSQDWSDYEQYF. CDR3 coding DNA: TGCGCCAGCAGCCAAGATTGGTCAGATTACGAGCAGTACTTC.

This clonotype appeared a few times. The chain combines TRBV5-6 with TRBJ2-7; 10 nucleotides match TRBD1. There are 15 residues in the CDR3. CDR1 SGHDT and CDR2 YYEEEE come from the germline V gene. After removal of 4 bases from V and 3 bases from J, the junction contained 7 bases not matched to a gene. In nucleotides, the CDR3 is TGTGCCAGCAGCGGAACCGGGACAGGGGTCTACGAGCAGTACTTC. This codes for CASSGTGTGVYEQYF.

CDR3: CSVESQMTNYGYTF. As DNA, the CDR3 is TGCAGCGTTGAGTCACAGATGACAAACTATGGCTACACCTTC. The chain has TRBV29-1 and TRBJ1-2; D unclear. This CDR3 region has 14 residues. Deletions cut 3 bases from V and 2 bases from J, with 13 bases between. Per germline, CDR1 SQVTM and CDR2 ANQGSEA.

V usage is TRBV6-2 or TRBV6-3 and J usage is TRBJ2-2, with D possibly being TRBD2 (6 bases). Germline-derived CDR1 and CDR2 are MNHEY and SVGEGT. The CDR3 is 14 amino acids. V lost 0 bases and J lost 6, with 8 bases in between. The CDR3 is CASSYSGGAGELFF. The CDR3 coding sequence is TGTGCCAGCAGTTACTCGGGCGGGGCCGGGGAGCTGTTTTTT.

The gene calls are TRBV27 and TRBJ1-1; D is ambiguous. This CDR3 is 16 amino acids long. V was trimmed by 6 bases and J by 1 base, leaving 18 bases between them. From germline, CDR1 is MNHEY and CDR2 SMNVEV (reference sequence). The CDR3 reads CASRAPRQAGNTEAFF. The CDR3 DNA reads TGTGCCAGCAGAGCCCCCCGTCAGGCGGGGAACACTGAAGCTTTCTTT.

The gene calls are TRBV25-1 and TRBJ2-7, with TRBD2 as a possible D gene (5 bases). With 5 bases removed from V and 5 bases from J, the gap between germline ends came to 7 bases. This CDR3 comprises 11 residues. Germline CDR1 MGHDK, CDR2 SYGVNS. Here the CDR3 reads CASSRRDEQYF. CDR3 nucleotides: TGTGCCAGCAGTCGGCGGGACGAGCAGTACTTC.

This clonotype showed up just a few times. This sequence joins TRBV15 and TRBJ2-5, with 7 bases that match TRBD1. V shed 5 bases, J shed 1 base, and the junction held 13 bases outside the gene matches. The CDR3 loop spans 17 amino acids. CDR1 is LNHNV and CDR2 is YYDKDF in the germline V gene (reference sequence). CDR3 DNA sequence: TGTGCCACCAGCGGGACCGACACCGGGACAGTCCAAGAGACCCAGTACTTC. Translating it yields CATSGTDTGTVQETQYF. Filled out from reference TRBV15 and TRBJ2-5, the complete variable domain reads DAMVIQNPRYQVTQFGKPVTLSCSQTLNHNVMYWYQQKSSQAPKLLFHYYDKDFNNEADTPDNFQSRRPNTSFCFLDIRSPGLGDTAMYLCATSGTDTGTVQETQYFGPGTRLLVL.

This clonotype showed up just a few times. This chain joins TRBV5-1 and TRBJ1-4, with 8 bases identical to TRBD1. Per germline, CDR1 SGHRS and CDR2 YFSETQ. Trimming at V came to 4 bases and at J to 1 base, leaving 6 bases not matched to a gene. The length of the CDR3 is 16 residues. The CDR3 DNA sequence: TGCGCCAGCAGCCCCGACAGGGGTCGAACTAATGAAAAACTGTTTTTT. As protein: CASSPDRGRTNEKLFF.

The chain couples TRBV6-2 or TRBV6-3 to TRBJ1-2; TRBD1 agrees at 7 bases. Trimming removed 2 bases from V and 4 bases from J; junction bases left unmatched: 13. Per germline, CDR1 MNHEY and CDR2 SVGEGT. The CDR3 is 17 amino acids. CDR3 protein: CASSYIYATGTAYGYTF. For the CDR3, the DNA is TGTGCCAGCAGTTACATTTACGCCACCGGGACAGCCTATGGCTACACCTTC.

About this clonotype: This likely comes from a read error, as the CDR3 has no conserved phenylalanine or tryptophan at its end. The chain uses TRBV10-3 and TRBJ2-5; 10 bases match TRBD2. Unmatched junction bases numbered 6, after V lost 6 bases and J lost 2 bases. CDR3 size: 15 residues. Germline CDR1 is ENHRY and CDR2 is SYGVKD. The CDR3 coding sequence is TGTGCCATCAGCTCACTAGCGGGGCAACAAGAGACCCAGTACTCC. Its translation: CAISSLAGQQETQYS.

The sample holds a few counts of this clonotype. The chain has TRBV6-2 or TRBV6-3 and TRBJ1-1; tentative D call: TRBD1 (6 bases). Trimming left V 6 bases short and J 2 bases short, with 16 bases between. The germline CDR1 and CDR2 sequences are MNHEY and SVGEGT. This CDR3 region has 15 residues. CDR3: CASRPTGKTNTEAFF. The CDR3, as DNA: TGTGCCAGCAGACCCACAGGGAAGACTAACACTGAAGCTTTCTTT.

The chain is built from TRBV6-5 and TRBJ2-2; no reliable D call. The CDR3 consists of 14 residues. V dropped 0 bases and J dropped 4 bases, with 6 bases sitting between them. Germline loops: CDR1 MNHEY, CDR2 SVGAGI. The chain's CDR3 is CASSYSYATGELFF. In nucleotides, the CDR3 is TGTGCCAGCAGTTACTCGTATGCCACCGGGGAGCTGTTTTTT.

The CDR3 region is CASSSPSGRPNQETQYF. In nucleotides, the CDR3 is TGTGCCAGCAGCAGCCCCTCCGGGCGGCCCAATCAAGAGACCCAGTACTTC. This chain uses TRBV7-8 with TRBJ2-5; no definite D call. The CDR3 has 17 residues. In germline, CDR1 is SGHVS, CDR2 FQNEAQ. V was trimmed by 5 bases and J by 2 bases, leaving 21 bases between them.

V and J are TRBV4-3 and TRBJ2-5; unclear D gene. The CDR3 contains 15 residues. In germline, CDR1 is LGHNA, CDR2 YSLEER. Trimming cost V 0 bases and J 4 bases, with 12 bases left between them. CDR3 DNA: TGCGCCAGCAGCCAAGATCTTTTCCGAACAGAGACCCAGTACTTC. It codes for CASSQDLFRTETQYF.

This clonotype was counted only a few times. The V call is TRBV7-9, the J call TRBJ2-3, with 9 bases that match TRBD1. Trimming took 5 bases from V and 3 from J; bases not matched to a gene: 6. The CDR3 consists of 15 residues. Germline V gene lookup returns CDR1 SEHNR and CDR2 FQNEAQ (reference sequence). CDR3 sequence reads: CASSSRDRETDTQYF. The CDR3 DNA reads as TGTGCCAGCAGCAGCCGGGACAGGGAAACAGATACGCAGTATTTT.

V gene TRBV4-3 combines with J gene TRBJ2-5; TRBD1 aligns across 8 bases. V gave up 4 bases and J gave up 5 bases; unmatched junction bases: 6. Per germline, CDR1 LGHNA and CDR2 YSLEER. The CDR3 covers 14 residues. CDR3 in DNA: TGCGCCAGCAGCCGAGGGGCAGGGGGCGAGACCCAGTACTTC. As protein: CASSRGAGGETQYF.

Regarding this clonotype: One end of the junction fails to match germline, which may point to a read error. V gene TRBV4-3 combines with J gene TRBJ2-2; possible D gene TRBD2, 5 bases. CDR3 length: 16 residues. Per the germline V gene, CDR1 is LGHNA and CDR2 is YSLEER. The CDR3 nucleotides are TGCGCCAGCAGACAAGAGGAGGCGCCGAACACCGGGGAGCTGTTTTTT. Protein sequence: CASRQEEAPNTGELFF.

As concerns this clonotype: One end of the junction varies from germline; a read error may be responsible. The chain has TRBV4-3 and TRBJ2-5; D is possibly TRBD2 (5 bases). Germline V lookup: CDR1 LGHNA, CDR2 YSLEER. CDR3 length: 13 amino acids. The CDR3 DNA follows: TGCGCCAGCAGCCAACAAGTCGGGGAGACCCAGTCCTTC. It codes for CASSQQVGETQSF.